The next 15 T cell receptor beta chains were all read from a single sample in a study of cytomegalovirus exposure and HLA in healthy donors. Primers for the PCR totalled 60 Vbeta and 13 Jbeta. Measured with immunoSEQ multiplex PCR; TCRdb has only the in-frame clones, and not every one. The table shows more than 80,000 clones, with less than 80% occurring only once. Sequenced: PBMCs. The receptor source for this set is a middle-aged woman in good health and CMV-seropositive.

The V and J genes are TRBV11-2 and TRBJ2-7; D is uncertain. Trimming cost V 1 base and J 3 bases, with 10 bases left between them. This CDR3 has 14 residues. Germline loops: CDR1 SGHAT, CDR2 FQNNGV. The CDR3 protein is CASSLGARIYEQYF. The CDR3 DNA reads TGTGCCAGCAGCTTAGGGGCCAGGATCTACGAGCAGTACTTC.

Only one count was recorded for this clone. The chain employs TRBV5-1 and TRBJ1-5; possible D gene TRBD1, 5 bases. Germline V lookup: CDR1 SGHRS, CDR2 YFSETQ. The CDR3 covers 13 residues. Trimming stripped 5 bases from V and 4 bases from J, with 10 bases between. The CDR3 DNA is TGCGCCAGCAGGGGGGGGGAGAATCAGCCCCAGCATTTT. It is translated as CASRGGENQPQHF.

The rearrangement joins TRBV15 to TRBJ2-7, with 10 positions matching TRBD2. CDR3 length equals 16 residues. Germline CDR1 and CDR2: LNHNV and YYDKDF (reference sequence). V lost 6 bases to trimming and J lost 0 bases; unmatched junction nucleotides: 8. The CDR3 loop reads CATRPAGTSDSYEQYF. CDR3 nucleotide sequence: TGTGCCACCAGACCAGCCGGGACTAGCGACTCCTACGAGCAGTACTTC.

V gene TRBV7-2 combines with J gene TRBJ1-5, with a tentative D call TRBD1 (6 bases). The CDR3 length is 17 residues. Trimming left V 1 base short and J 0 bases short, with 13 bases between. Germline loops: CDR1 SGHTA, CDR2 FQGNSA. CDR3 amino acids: CASSLGGHGTSNQPQHF. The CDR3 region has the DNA TGTGCCAGCAGCTTAGGGGGACACGGTACTAGCAATCAGCCCCAGCATTTT.

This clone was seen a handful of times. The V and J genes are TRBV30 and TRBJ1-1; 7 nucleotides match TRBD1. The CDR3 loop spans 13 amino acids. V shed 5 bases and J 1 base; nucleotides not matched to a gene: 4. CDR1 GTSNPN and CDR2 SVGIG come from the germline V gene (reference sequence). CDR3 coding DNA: TGTGCCTGGGGCAGGGGGAGGAACACTGAAGCTTTCTTT. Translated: CAWGRGRNTEAFF.

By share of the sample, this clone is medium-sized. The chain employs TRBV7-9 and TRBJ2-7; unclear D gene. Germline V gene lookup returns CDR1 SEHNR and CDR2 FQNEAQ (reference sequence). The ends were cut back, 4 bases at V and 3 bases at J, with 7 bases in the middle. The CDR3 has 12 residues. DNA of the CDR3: TGTGCCAGCAGCTCCACCTACTACGAGCAGTACTTC. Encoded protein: CASSSTYYEQYF.

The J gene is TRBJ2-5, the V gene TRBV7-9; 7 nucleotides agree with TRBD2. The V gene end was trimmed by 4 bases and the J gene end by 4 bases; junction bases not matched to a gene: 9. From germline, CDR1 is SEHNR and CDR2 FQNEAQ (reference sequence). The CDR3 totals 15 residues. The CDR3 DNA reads TGTGCCAGCAGCTCCAGACTAGCTAATGGAGAGACCCAGTACTTC. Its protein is CASSSRLANGETQYF.

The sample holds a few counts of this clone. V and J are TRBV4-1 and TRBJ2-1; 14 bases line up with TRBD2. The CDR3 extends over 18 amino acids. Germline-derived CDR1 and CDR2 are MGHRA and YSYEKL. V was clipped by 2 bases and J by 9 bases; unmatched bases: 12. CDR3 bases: TGCGCCAGCAGCCAATCCCCCGCCGGGACTAGCGGGAGCGGTGAGCAGTTCTTC. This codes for CASSQSPAGTSGSGEQFF.

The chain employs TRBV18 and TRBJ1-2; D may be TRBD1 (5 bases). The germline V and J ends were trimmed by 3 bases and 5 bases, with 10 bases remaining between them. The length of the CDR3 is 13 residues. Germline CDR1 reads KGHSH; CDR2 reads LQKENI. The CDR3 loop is CASSPDRVYGYTF. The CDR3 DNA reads TGTGCCAGCTCACCCGACAGAGTGTATGGCTACACCTTC.

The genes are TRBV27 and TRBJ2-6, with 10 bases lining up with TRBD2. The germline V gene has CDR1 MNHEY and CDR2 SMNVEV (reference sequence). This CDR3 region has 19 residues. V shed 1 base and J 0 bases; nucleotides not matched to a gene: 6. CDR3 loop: CASSLYTGLASSGANVLTF. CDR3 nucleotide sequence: TGTGCCAGCAGTTTATATACGGGACTAGCGAGCTCTGGGGCCAACGTCCTGACTTTC.

The CDR3 loop reads CASSDSGGSSYNEQFF. The CDR3 nucleotides read TGTGCCAGCAGCGACAGCGGGGGAAGCTCCTACAATGAGCAGTTCTTC. V and J are TRBV6-6 and TRBJ2-1; the match to TRBD2 covers 8 bases. The CDR3 loop spans 16 amino acids. Germline CDR1 and CDR2: MNHNY and SVGAGI (reference sequence). The V segment lost 6 bases and the J segment 0 bases; nucleotides outside the gene matches: 7.

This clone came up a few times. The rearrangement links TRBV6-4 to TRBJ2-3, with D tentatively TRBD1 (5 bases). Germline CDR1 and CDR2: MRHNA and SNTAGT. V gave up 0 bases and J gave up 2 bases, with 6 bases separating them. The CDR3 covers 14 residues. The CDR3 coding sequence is TGTGCCAGCAGTGACTCAGGGGTCACAGATACGCAGTATTTT. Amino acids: CASSDSGVTDTQYF.

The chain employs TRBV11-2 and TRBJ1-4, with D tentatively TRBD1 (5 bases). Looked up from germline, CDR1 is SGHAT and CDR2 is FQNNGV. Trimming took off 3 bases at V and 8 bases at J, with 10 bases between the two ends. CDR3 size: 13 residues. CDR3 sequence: CASSLGGREKLFF. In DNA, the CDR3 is TGTGCCAGCAGCTTGGGGGGGAGGGAAAAACTGTTTTTT. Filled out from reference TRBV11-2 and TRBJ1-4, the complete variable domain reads EAGVAQSPRYKIIEKRQSVAFWCNPISGHATLYWYQQILGQGPKLLIQFQNNGVVDDSQLPKDRFSAERLKGVDSTLKIQPAKLEDSAVYLCASSLGGREKLFFGSGTQLSVL.

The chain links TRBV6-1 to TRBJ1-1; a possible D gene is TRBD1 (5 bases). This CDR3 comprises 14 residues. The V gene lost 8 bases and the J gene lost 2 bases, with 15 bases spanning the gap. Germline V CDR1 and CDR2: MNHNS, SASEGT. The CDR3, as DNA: TGTGCCAGCTTAACTTTCGGGGGAAACACTGAAGCTTTCTTT. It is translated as CASLTFGGNTEAFF.

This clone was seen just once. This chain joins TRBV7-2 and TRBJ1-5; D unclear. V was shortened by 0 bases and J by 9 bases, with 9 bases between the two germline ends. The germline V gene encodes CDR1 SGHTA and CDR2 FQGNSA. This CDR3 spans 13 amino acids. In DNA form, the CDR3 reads TGTGCCAGCAGCTTAGCGGGTTCGGGGCCCCAGCATTTT. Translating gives CASSLAGSGPQHF.